This is a list of T cell receptor beta chains from one sample in a study of T cell repertoires in cytomegalovirus infection. TCRdb reprocessed the reads with MiXCR, giving one entry per CDR3 protein. The sample lists roughly 130,000 distinct CDR3 sequences, 8.8% occurring once. Sequencing was carried out using PBMCs. All receptors derive from a human donor in good health (CMV status not recorded). Some clones in this sample may be carry-over from other donors' samples. Both conserved end residues are part of each CDR3. The D gene is left open where the match is weak. Clone size is given for some rows only: seen once, a few or many times, or a class if the clone is expanded.

v_gene,d_gene,abundance,j_gene,CDR3nt,CDR3aa
TRBV28,TRBD1,many,TRBJ1-2,TGTGCCAGCAGTTTAACGGGACAGGACCCATATGGCTACACCTTC,CASSLTGQDPYGYTF
TRBV12-3/TRBV12-4,TRBD1,.,TRBJ1-2,TGTGCCAGCAGAGAGAGGACAGGGTTTGGCTACACCTTC,CASRERTGFGYTF
TRBV6-1,TRBD1,many,TRBJ1-5,TGTGCCAGCAGAAAGGACGGGACAGGGATTAGCAATCAGCCCCAGCATTTT,CASRKDGTGISNQPQHF
TRBV6-9,.,many,TRBJ2-7,TGTGCCAGCAGGAAACAGGGGGTTATCTCAAGCGGGGGGCCGTCCTACGAGCAGTACTTC,CASRKQGVISSGGPSYEQYF
TRBV20-1,.,.,TRBJ1-2,TGCAGTGCTAATGACGGCTATGGCTACACCTTC,CSANDGYGYTF
TRBV3-1,.,few,TRBJ1-5,TGTGCCAGCAGCCAAGATCTGCAGGGAACTCAGCCCCAGCATTTT,CASSQDLQGTQPQHF
TRBV19,.,many,TRBJ2-3,TGTGCCAGTAGTCCTGACACCTCTAGCACAGATACGCAGTATTTT,CASSPDTSSTDTQYF
TRBV12-3/TRBV12-4,TRBD2,many,TRBJ2-1,TGTGCCAGCAGTTGGAGTAGCGGGGGATTCAATGAGCAGTTCTTC,CASSWSSGGFNEQFF
TRBV2,TRBD1,many,TRBJ1-6,TGTGCCAGCAGTGACCAGGGGGGGTACTCACCCCTCCACTTT,CASSDQGGYSPLHF
TRBV15,.,many,TRBJ1-5,TGTGCCACCAGCAGAGATGCAGGACAGCGGGCGGAGCCCCAGCATTTT,CATSRDAGQRAEPQHF
TRBV6-2/TRBV6-3,.,many,TRBJ2-5,TGTGCCAGCAGTAACTTGGATGGACGGAGAGAGTACTTC,CASSNLDGRREYF
TRBV28,.,many,TRBJ2-7,TGTGCCAGCAGTGGTGTAACTGGGGCGAGCTCCTACGAGCAGTACTTC,CASSGVTGASSYEQYF
TRBV6-1,TRBD1,many,TRBJ1-1,TGTGCCAGCAGAACAGGGGCCGCCTTTGAAGCTTTCTTT,CASRTGAAFEAFF
TRBV12-3/TRBV12-4,.,many,TRBJ2-7,TGTGCCAGCAGTGAGGGACGCGGTCCGCGCTACGAGCAGTACTTC,CASSEGRGPRYEQYF
TRBV12-3/TRBV12-4,TRBD1,many,TRBJ1-2,TGTGCCAGCAGTTTAGACACAGGGGTTGGCGGCTACACCTTC,CASSLDTGVGGYTF
TRBV9,.,many,TRBJ2-7,TGTGCCAGCAGCGTCAATCCCGGGACATCTACCTACGAGCAGTACTTC,CASSVNPGTSTYEQYF
TRBV29-1,.,few,TRBJ1-3,TGCAGCGTAAAAGGGGAGGGAGGAAACACCATATATTTT,CSVKGEGGNTIYF
TRBV7-9,.,many,TRBJ2-6,TGTGCCAGCACCCTAACTAGGAAAGCTGGGGCCAACGTCCTGACTTTC,CASTLTRKAGANVLTF
TRBV2,.,many,TRBJ2-7,TGTGCCAGCACCGGGGGAACAGGGACCTACGAGCAGTACTTC,CASTGGTGTYEQYF
TRBV20-1,.,many,TRBJ2-4,TGCAGTGCTAGAGATTGGGCCGAAGCATCCAAAAACATTCAGTACTTC,CSARDWAEASKNIQYF
TRBV13,.,.,TRBJ1-1,TGTGCCAGCAGCCCCAGTGGGGAGGAAGGGTTCTTT,CASSPSGEEGFF
TRBV29-1,.,few,TRBJ1-1,TGCAGCCTTTCGGTCAAGGCTGAAGCTTTCTTT,CSLSVKAEAFF
TRBV6-2/TRBV6-3,TRBD1,.,TRBJ2-7,TGTGCCGCCGGCCGACAGGGCTACTACGAGCAGTACTTC,CAAGRQGYYEQYF
TRBV20-1,.,few,TRBJ1-1,TGCAGTGCTAAGCAGACGAACACTGAAGCTTTCTTT,CSAKQTNTEAFF
TRBV11-3,.,medium-sized,TRBJ1-1,TGTGCCAGCAGCTTAGCCGCCAACACTGAAGCTTTCTTT,CASSLAANTEAFF
TRBV18,.,.,TRBJ2-7,TGTGCCAGCTCACCAGCGGGACTTCCGAGCTCCTACGAGCAGTACTTC,CASSPAGLPSSYEQYF
TRBV7-9,.,few,TRBJ1-2,TGTGCCAGCAGCGTCCTTACAGCAACCTATGGCTACACCTTC,CASSVLTATYGYTF
TRBV20-1,TRBD2,many,TRBJ2-3,TGCAGTGCTGGACCTAGCGGGGGGACCACAGATACGCAGTATTTT,CSAGPSGGTTDTQYF
TRBV28,.,many,TRBJ2-4,TGTGCCAGCAGGCCCCAATCAAAAGGTTGGAACATTCAGTACTTC,CASRPQSKGWNIQYF
TRBV12-3/TRBV12-4,.,many,TRBJ2-7,TGTGCCAGCAGTTTACGGGTGGGGTACGAGCAGTACTTC,CASSLRVGYEQYF
TRBV19,.,many,TRBJ2-1,TGTGCCAGTAGGGACAGTTACAATGAGCAGTTCTTC,CASRDSYNEQFF
TRBV20-1,TRBD1,few,TRBJ2-1,TGCAGTGCTAGAGATTCCAGGCAGGGGGCTGGCAACAATGAGCAGTTCTTC,CSARDSRQGAGNNEQFF
TRBV7-9,TRBD1,many,TRBJ1-5,TGTGCCAGCAGCTTAGCGGACAGGGAACAGCATTTT,CASSLADREQHF
TRBV28,TRBD1,many,TRBJ1-1,TGTGCCAGCAGTTCGGGACAGGGGGCCGTGGACACTGAAGCTTTCTTT,CASSSGQGAVDTEAFF
TRBV4-1,TRBD2,many,TRBJ2-2,TGCGCCAGCAGCCCGGGACTAGCGGGAGGGAACGGGGAGCTGTTTTTT,CASSPGLAGGNGELFF
TRBV5-1,.,.,TRBJ2-1,TGCGCCAGCAGCTTGCCCCAAGGGAACTACAATGAGCAGTTCTTC,CASSLPQGNYNEQFF
TRBV4-1,.,.,TRBJ2-1,TGCGCCAGCAGCCAAGATCTGACAGGCCGCATACAAGGCAATGAGCAGTTCTTC,CASSQDLTGRIQGNEQFF
TRBV12-3/TRBV12-4,.,many,TRBJ1-2,TGTGCCAGCAGTCAGGACAAGGTCTATGGCTACACCTTC,CASSQDKVYGYTF
TRBV6-8,.,.,TRBJ1-1,TGTGCCACTCTTATACCTGGAGGGTCTGAAGCTTTCTTT,CATLIPGGSEAFF
TRBV11-1,.,.,TRBJ2-1,TGTGCCAGCAGCCTTGGGAATCACAATGAGCAGTTCTTC,CASSLGNHNEQFF
TRBV10-2,TRBD2,many,TRBJ2-4,TGCGCCAGCAGAGGGACTAGCGGGGACCTAAACATTCAGTACTTC,CASRGTSGDLNIQYF
TRBV7-6,TRBD2,many,TRBJ2-1,TGTGCCAGCAGCTTAAGGTGGAGCGGGGGGGCCGTGGGTGAGCAGTTCTTC,CASSLRWSGGAVGEQFF
TRBV2,.,.,TRBJ2-5,TGTGCCAGCACTTCCCGGGACACGAAACACCAAGAGACCCAGTACTTC,CASTSRDTKHQETQYF
TRBV12-3/TRBV12-4,TRBD1,many,TRBJ2-3,TGTGCCAGCAGTTGGGGACAGGTCGTAGATACGCAGTATTTT,CASSWGQVVDTQYF
TRBV19,TRBD1,many,TRBJ1-4,TGTGCCAGTAGTATCGCACAGGGGAATGAAAAACTGTTTTTT,CASSIAQGNEKLFF
TRBV19,TRBD1,many,TRBJ1-5,TGTGCCAGTAGTTCATCGGACAGGGTTGTCAATCAGCCCCAGCATTTT,CASSSSDRVVNQPQHF
TRBV7-9,TRBD1,many,TRBJ2-1,TGTGCCAGCAGCCCTGAGGGGGCCCCCCAATACAATGAGCAGTTCTTC,CASSPEGAPQYNEQFF
TRBV19,.,many,TRBJ1-1,TGTGCCAGTAGTCCGGCAGGGCTGAACACTGAAGCTTTCTTT,CASSPAGLNTEAFF
TRBV28,.,few,TRBJ1-5,TGTGCCAGCAGTTCTGGAGGCCATCAGCCCCAGCATTTT,CASSSGGHQPQHF
TRBV27,.,few,TRBJ1-1,TGTGCCAGCAGTGAAACCGGAAGGAAAGCTTTCTTT,CASSETGRKAFF
TRBV7-8,TRBD1,many,TRBJ1-5,TGTGCCAGCAGCCTCGACAGGGATGGACAGCCCCAGCATTTT,CASSLDRDGQPQHF
TRBV6-1,.,.,TRBJ1-6,TGTGCCAGCAACCCACGGACCCCTCAAGAATCCCTCCACTTT,CASNPRTPQESLHF
TRBV7-2,.,many,TRBJ1-5,TGTGCCAGCAGCTTCTCGGGCCTACGGAGTCAGCCCCAGCATTTT,CASSFSGLRSQPQHF
TRBV20-1,TRBD1,.,TRBJ1-4,TGCAGTGCTAGATCTCGGACAGGTGGAGAAAAACTGTTTTTT,CSARSRTGGEKLFF
TRBV7-9,.,many,TRBJ2-5,TGTGCCAGCAGCTCCATCGGGGGGCGCGAGACCCAGTACTTC,CASSSIGGRETQYF
TRBV3-1,.,.,TRBJ2-7,TGTGCCAGCGCCGAGGCGTCTGAGCAGTACTTC,CASAEASEQYF
TRBV20-1,.,few,TRBJ1-1,TGCAGTGCTAGCCGAACGGATGAAGCTTTCTTT,CSASRTDEAFF
TRBV5-1,.,.,TRBJ1-3,TGCGCCAGCAGCACGAAGGGGGAACCTGGAAACACCATATATTTT,CASSTKGEPGNTIYF
TRBV28,.,.,TRBJ1-1,TGTGCCAGCACGTCGGGGACCGAAGCTTTCTTT,CASTSGTEAFF
TRBV12-3/TRBV12-4,TRBD1,many,TRBJ1-1,TGTGCCAGCAGGCCCGGGACAGAATACACTGAAGCTTTCTTT,CASRPGTEYTEAFF